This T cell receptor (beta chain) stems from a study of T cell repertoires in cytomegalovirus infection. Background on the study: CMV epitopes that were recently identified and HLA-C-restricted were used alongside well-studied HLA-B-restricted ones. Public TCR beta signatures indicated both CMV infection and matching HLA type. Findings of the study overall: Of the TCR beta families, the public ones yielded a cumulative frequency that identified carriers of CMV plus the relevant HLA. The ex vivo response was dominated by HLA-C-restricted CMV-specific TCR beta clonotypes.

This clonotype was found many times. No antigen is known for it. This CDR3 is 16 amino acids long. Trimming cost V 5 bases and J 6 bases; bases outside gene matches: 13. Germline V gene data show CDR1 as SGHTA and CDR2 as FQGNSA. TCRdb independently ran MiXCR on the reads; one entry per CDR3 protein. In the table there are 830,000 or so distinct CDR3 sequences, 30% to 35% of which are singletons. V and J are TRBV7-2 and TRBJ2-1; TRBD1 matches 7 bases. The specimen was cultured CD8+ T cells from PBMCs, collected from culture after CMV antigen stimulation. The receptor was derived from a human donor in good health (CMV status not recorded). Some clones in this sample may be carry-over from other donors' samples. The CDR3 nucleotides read TGTGCCAGCAGCCAACGACAGGCAGGGGGTGGCAATGAGCAGTTCTTC. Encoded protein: CASSQRQAGGGNEQFF.